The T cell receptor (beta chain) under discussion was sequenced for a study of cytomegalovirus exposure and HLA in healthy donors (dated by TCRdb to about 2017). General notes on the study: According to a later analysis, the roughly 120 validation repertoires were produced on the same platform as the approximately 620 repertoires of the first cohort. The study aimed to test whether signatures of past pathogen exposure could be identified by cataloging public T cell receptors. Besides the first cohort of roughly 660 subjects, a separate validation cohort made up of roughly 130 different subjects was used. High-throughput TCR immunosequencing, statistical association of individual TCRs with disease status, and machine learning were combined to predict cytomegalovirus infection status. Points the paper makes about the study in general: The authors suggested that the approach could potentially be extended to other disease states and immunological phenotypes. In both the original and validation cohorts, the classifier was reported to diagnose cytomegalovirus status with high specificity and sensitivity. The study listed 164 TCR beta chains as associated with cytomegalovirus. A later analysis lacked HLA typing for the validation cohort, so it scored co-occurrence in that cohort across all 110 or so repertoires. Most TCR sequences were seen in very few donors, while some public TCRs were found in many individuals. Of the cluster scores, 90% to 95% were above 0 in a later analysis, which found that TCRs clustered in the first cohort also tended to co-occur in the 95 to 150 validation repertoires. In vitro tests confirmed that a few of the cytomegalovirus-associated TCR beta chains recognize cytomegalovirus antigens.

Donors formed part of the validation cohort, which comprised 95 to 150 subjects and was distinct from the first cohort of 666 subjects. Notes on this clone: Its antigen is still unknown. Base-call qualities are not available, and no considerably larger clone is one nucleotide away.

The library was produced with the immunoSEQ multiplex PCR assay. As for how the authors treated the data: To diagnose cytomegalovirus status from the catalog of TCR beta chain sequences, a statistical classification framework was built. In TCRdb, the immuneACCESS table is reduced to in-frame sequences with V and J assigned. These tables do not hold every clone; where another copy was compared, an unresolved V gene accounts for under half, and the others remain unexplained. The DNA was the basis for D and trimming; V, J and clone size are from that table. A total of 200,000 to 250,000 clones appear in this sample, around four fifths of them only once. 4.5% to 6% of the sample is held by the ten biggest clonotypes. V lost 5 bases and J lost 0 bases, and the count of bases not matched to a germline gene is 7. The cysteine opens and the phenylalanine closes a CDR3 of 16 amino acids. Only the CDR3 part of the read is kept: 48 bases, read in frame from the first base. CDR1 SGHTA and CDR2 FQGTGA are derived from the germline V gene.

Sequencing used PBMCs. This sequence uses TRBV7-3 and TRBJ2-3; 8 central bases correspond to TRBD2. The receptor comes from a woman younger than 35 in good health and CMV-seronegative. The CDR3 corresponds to CASSRGGSSSTDTQYF. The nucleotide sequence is TGTGCCAGCAGCCGGGGGGGATCTTCTAGCACAGATACGCAGTATTTT. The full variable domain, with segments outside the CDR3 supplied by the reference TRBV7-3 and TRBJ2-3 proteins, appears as GAGVSQTPSNKVTEKGKYVELRCDPISGHTALYWYRQSLGQGPEFLIYFQGTGAADDSGLPNDRFFAVRPEGSVSTLKIQRTERGDSAVYLCASSRGGSSSTDTQYFGPGTRLTVL.